Listed below are T cell receptor beta chains from one sample, sequenced in a study of blood T cell repertoires in COVID-19. Here immunoSEQ multiplex PCR was the method, and the copy in TCRdb shows in-frame clones only, minus some. The table lists 130,000 to 150,000 clones, 85% to 90% of them singletons. Sequenced material: peripheral blood. The source of these receptors is a human donor in a cohort sampled during active COVID-19. Both conserved end residues are part of each CDR3. D genes are given only for firm matches. Size tells how often a clone was seen (once, few, many) or the class of an expanded clone, and some rows leave it out.

v_call	d_call	cdr3_length	j_call	clone_size	cdr3_aa	cdr3_nt
TRBV14	TRBD1	20	TRBJ2-3	.	CASSQERQGEKPSSTDTQYF	TGTGCCAGCAGCCAAGAACGACAGGGAGAAAAACCTTCTTCCACAGATACGCAGTATTTT
TRBV19	.	11	TRBJ1-5	.	CASNLSGPQHF	TGTGCCAGTAATCTTTCCGGGCCCCAGCATTTT
TRBV6-2/TRBV6-3	TRBD2	18	TRBJ2-1	.	CASSYRRDYNLPYNEQFF	TGTGCCAGCAGTTATCGCCGGGACTACAATCTTCCCTACAATGAGCAGTTCTTC
TRBV14	TRBD2	15	TRBJ2-1	.	CASSPGTSDSNEQFF	TGTGCCAGCAGCCCCGGGACTAGCGACTCCAATGAGCAGTTCTTC
TRBV28	TRBD1	18	TRBJ2-6	.	CASSSSGQGVPGANVLTF	TGTGCCAGCAGTTCCTCGGGACAGGGTGTCCCTGGGGCCAACGTCCTGACTTTC
TRBV30	TRBD1	14	TRBJ1-1	.	CAWRTGTGGTEAFF	TGTGCCTGGAGAACCGGGACAGGAGGCACTGAAGCTTTCTTT
TRBV5-1	TRBD1	14	TRBJ2-4	.	CASSPTGLENIQYF	TGCGCCAGCAGCCCGACAGGGTTGGAAAACATTCAGTACTTC
TRBV3-1/TRBV3-2	TRBD2	16	TRBJ2-1	.	CASSGGLAEKPNEAFF	TGTGCCAGCAGCGGGGGACTAGCGGAGAAACCCAATGAGGCGTTCTTC
TRBV27	TRBD2	16	TRBJ2-1	.	CASSLKASGTYNEQFF	TGTGCCAGCAGTTTAAAGGCTAGCGGGACTTACAATGAGCAGTTCTTC
TRBV28	.	15	TRBJ2-2	.	CASSLGGMDTGELFF	TGTGCCAGCAGTTTAGGAGGGATGGACACCGGGGAGCTGTTTTTT
TRBV5-1	.	17	TRBJ2-1	.	CASSLNLRGMSYNEQFF	TGCGCCAGCAGCTTGAATCTGAGAGGGATGTCCTACAATGAGCAGTTCTTC
TRBV28	.	15	TRBJ2-7	.	CASSPHSGFVREQYF	TGTGCCAGCAGTCCACACTCCGGGTTCGTTCGCGAGCAGTACTTC
TRBV18	.	15	TRBJ1-4	.	CASSLRQTTNEKLFF	TGTGCCAGCTCACTCCGACAGACAACTAATGAAAAACTGTTTTTT
TRBV5-1	TRBD1	15	TRBJ1-4	.	CASSWGQGLNEKLFF	TGCGCCAGCAGCTGGGGACAGGGTCTTAATGAAAAACTGTTTTTT
TRBV11-3	TRBD2	17	TRBJ2-1	.	CASSPAGPSGRENEQFF	TGTGCCAGCAGCCCGGCGGGGCCTAGCGGGAGGGAGAATGAGCAGTTCTTC
TRBV7-2	.	13	TRBJ1-2	.	CASTPRANYGYTF	TGTGCCAGCACCCCACGGGCTAACTATGGCTACACCTTC
TRBV19	TRBD2	18	TRBJ2-7	.	CASSTLVGASGSSYEQYF	TGTGCCAGTAGCACACTAGTGGGGGCTAGCGGGAGCAGCTACGAGCAGTACTTC
TRBV5-6	TRBD1	14	TRBJ1-1	.	CASSLLGQGREAFF	TGTGCCAGCAGCTTGTTGGGACAGGGTAGAGAAGCTTTCTTT
TRBV30	.	14	TRBJ1-5	.	CAWSVGVRGQPQHF	TGTGCCTGGAGTGTAGGCGTCCGAGGTCAGCCCCAGCATTTT
TRBV2	TRBD1	15	TRBJ2-7	.	CASRPRTGGFDEQYF	TGTGCCAGCAGGCCCCGGACAGGGGGCTTTGACGAGCAGTACTTC
TRBV9	.	15	TRBJ2-3	.	CASSVLTGSQDTQYF	TGTGCCAGCAGCGTATTAACGGGGTCCCAAGATACGCAGTATTTT
TRBV3-1/TRBV3-2	TRBD2	16	TRBJ2-3	.	CASSQVRDYLTDTQYF	TGTGCCAGCAGCCAAGTCCGGGACTACCTCACAGATACGCAGTATTTT
TRBV6-2/TRBV6-3	TRBD2	16	TRBJ2-7	.	CASSSRGETRLYEQYF	TGTGCCAGCAGTTCCCGGGGGGAGACCCGCCTTTACGAGCAGTACTTC
TRBV3-1/TRBV3-2	.	13	TRBJ1-1	few	CASSLRGNTEAFF	TGTGCCAGCAGCCTCCGGGGGAACACTGAAGCTTTCTTT